The 22 T cell receptor beta chains below come from one sample, sequenced in a study of blood T cell repertoires in COVID-19. Only in-frame clones appear in the TCRdb table, and some are missing; sequencing was by immunoSEQ multiplex PCR. There are roughly 220,000 clones in the sample; 80% to 85% occur only once, and less than 9.5% lies in the top ten. The sample taken for sequencing was peripheral blood. These receptors were taken from a woman at least 80 years old with COVID-19, enrolled during active disease.

This clone was seen only once. The chain carries TRBV29-1 and TRBJ1-2; 11 bases fit TRBD1. CDR3 length: 12 residues. Germline values: CDR1 SQVTM, CDR2 ANQGSEA. With V trimmed by 8 bases and J by 7 bases, 6 bases remained unmatched. The CDR3 loop is CSSGQGASGYTF. The CDR3 DNA sequence: TGCAGCTCAGGACAGGGGGCGAGTGGCTACACCTTC.

The chain is built from TRBV5-4 and TRBJ1-6, with D perhaps TRBD1 (6 bases). The ends were cut back, 4 bases at V and 0 bases at J, with 14 bases in the middle. CDR3 length: 17 residues. Germline CDR1 reads SGHNT; CDR2 reads YYREEE (reference sequence). The CDR3 DNA reads TGTGCCAGCAGCCTGGACAGTGTCGCCTCCTATAATTCACCCCTCCACTTT. The encoded protein is CASSLDSVASYNSPLHF.

The chain links TRBV29-1 to TRBJ1-2; possible D gene TRBD1, 5 bases. The germline gives CDR1 SQVTM, CDR2 ANQGSEA. This CDR3 comprises 10 residues. The V end lost 3 bases, the J end lost 6 bases, and 5 bases lay between the germline ends. The CDR3, as DNA: TGCAGCGTTGACAGGGATGGCTACACCTTC. It is translated as CSVDRDGYTF.

This clone was counted a single time. The rearrangement joins TRBV3-1 (or the pseudogene TRBV3-2) to TRBJ2-1; 7 bases fit TRBD2. Germline V CDR1 and CDR2: LGHDT, YNNKEL (reference sequence). The junction had 3 bases not matched to a gene; V was cut back by 4 bases and J by 0 bases. CDR3 length: 15 amino acids. The CDR3 reads CASSRRESSYNEQFF. The CDR3, as DNA: TGTGCCAGCAGCCGGCGGGAGAGCTCCTACAATGAGCAGTTCTTC.

The chain recombines TRBV6-2 or TRBV6-3 with TRBJ2-7; TRBD1 might be the D (6 bases). The V end lost 3 bases, the J end lost 2 bases, and 11 bases lay between the germline ends. Germline lookup yields CDR1 MNHEY and CDR2 SVGEGT. The CDR3 has 14 amino acids. CDR3 sequence reads: CASSYFRGPYEQYF. The CDR3 DNA is TGTGCCAGCAGTTATTTCAGGGGTCCCTACGAGCAGTACTTC.

This clone was observed a handful of times. The chain uses TRBV9 and TRBJ2-5; 7 bases are shared with TRBD2. Trimming removed 4 bases from V and 4 bases from J; junction bases left unmatched: 7. The CDR3 loop spans 14 amino acids. Per germline, CDR1 SGDLS and CDR2 YYNGEE. The CDR3 sequence: CASSTRRESETQYF. CDR3 coding DNA: TGTGCCAGCAGCACCCGGCGGGAGTCAGAGACCCAGTACTTC.

This chain joins TRBV24-1 and TRBJ1-2; 8 nucleotides line up with TRBD1. The length of the CDR3 is 15 residues. V dropped 4 bases and J dropped 2; count of bases not matched to a gene: 5. The germline CDR1 and CDR2 sequences are KGHDR and SFDVKD. The CDR3 spells CATSDHRQGNYGYTF. As DNA, the CDR3 is TGTGCCACCAGTGACCACCGACAGGGGAACTATGGCTACACCTTC.

The gene calls are TRBV11-3 and TRBJ2-3, with 7 bases matching TRBD1. Unmatched junction bases numbered 5, after V lost 5 bases and J lost 9 bases. The CDR3 totals 12 residues. Germline CDR1 and CDR2: SGHNT and YENEEA. The CDR3 reads CASSPTGDTQYF. Here the CDR3 DNA reads TGTGCCAGCAGCCCCACAGGGGACACGCAGTATTTT.

The J gene is TRBJ2-3, the V gene TRBV28, with 10 bases aligning to TRBD2. Trimming removed 8 bases from V and 6 bases from J; junction bases left unmatched: 14. In germline, CDR1 is MDHEN, CDR2 SYDVKM. This CDR3 is built from 16 residues. CDR3: CASLTSGRVTGDTQYF. CDR3 nucleotides: TGTGCCAGCTTAACAAGCGGGAGGGTAACGGGGGATACGCAGTATTTT.

The CDR3 DNA reads as TGTGCCTGGAGTGGCCGAAGCGGGACTAGCGGGGGAAACACCGGGGAGCTGTTTTTT. This encodes CAWSGRSGTSGGNTGELFF. The chain combines TRBV30 with TRBJ2-2, with 14 bases lining up with TRBD2. With 1 base clipped from V and 2 bases from J, the junction kept 9 bases outside the gene matches. The CDR3 loop spans 19 amino acids. Looked up from germline, CDR1 is GTSNPN and CDR2 is SVGIG (reference sequence).

The V call is TRBV21-1, the J call TRBJ2-1; the table calls TRBD1, which could not be checked here. TRBV21-1 is shown as a pseudogene. The CDR3 is made up of 17 amino acids. CDR3 amino acids: CASTAGSRDSSYNEQFF. Written as DNA, the CDR3 is TGTGCCAGCACCGCCGGATCCCGGGACAGCTCCTACAATGAGCAGTTCTTC.

The rearrangement uses TRBV11-2 and TRBJ1-3; the D is unclear. The CDR3 covers 17 residues. Germline loops: CDR1 SGHAT, CDR2 FQNNGV. V dropped 4 bases and J dropped 0 bases, with 16 bases sitting between them. CDR3 nucleotide sequence: TGTGCCAGCAGCTCGCAGCGGACGCGGAGCTCTGGAAACACCATATATTTT. Amino acids: CASSSQRTRSSGNTIYF.

This clone was seen just once. The chain has TRBV15 and TRBJ2-3, with 7 nucleotides matching TRBD1. The germline CDR1 and CDR2 sequences are LNHNV and YYDKDF (reference sequence). This CDR3 region has 16 residues. The V and J ends lost 1 base and 6 bases, in that order; junction bases with no gene match: 10. CDR3 nucleotide sequence: TGTGCCACCAGCAGAGGAGGGGGCCACCAGGGGGATACGCAGTATTTT. It is translated as CATSRGGGHQGDTQYF.

This clone was counted between two and nine times. The rearrangement joins TRBV18 to TRBJ1-2; no clear D. Germline V gene sequence: CDR1 KGHSH, CDR2 LQKENI. V shed 3 bases and J shed 8 bases, with 13 bases lying between them. The CDR3 sequence is 13 residues long. The CDR3 here is CASSPGTLGGYTF. CDR3 nucleotide sequence: TGTGCCAGCTCACCGGGCACCCTTGGGGGCTACACCTTC. The full variable domain, rest sourced from reference TRBV18 and TRBJ1-2, is NAGVMQNPRHLVRRRGQEARLRCSPMKGHSHVYWYRQLPEEGLKFMVYLQKENIIDESGMPKERFSAEFPKEGPSILRIQQVVRGDSAAYFCASSPGTLGGYTFGSGTRLTVV.

V is TRBV2 and J is TRBJ2-7; the match to TRBD1 covers 8 bases. V was clipped by 6 bases and J by 0 bases; unmatched bases: 13. The CDR3 sequence is 17 residues long. Germline-derived CDR1 and CDR2 are SNHLY and FYNNEI. CDR3 region: CASSLERDRQYSYEQYF. In nucleotides, the CDR3 is TGTGCCAGCAGCTTAGAAAGGGACAGGCAGTACTCCTACGAGCAGTACTTC.

This clone was recorded only once. The CDR3 DNA reads TGTGCCAGCAGCCAAGAACGGATAGCGGGCTACTTTTATCAAGAGACCCAGTACTTC. It codes for CASSQERIAGYFYQETQYF. The chain has TRBV3-1 (or the pseudogene TRBV3-2) and TRBJ2-5; TRBD2 aligns across 7 bases. The CDR3 is 19 residues long. The germline CDR1 and CDR2 sequences are LGHDT and YNNKEL (reference sequence). J lost 2 bases, V lost 0 bases, and 15 bases had no gene match.

The rearrangement uses TRBV7-3 and TRBJ2-2; tentative D call: TRBD2 (6 bases). The CDR3 length is 15 residues. Germline assignment: CDR1 SGHTA and CDR2 FQGTGA. V was clipped by 5 bases and J by 4 bases, with 14 bases between them. CDR3 region: CASSPRAEGTGELFF. DNA for the CDR3: TGTGCCAGCAGCCCTCGGGCGGAGGGCACCGGGGAGCTGTTTTTT.

The rearrangement joins TRBV7-2 to TRBJ2-7; TRBD1 might be the D (6 bases). V lost 5 bases and J 7 bases, leaving 15 bases between the germline ends. Germline V CDR1 and CDR2: SGHTA, FQGNSA. The CDR3 contains 13 residues. In DNA form, the CDR3 reads TGTGCCAGCAGCCTGACAGGAGTAGGGGAGCAGTACTTC. Residues: CASSLTGVGEQYF. The full variable domain, rest sourced from reference TRBV7-2 and TRBJ2-7, is GAGVSQSPSNKVTEKGKDVELRCDPISGHTALYWYRQSLGQGLEFLIYFQGNSAPDKSGLPSDRFSAERTGGSVSTLTIQRTQQEDSAVYLCASSLTGVGEQYFGPGTRLTVT.

Concerning this clone: The sample carries other DNA sequences with the same CDR3. The V and J genes are TRBV20-1 and TRBJ2-1, with unresolved D. Trimming shortened V by 2 bases and J by 4 bases, and 3 bases separated the two germline ends. In germline, CDR1 is DFQATT, CDR2 SNEGSKA (reference sequence). The CDR3 has 11 amino acids. The CDR3 region is CSARQYNEQFF. CDR3 bases: TGCAGTGCTAGACAGTACAATGAGCAGTTCTTC.

The chain employs TRBV10-1 and TRBJ1-5, with 9 bases aligning to TRBD1. V lost 2 bases to trimming and J lost 1 base; unmatched junction nucleotides: 9. CDR3 length: 18 amino acids. From germline, CDR1 is WNHNN and CDR2 SYGVQD (reference sequence). This CDR3 is CASSEGDRVKISNQPQHF. CDR3 bases: TGCGCCAGCAGTGAGGGGGACAGGGTAAAGATAAGCAATCAGCCCCAGCATTTT.

This clone was seen a few times. This rearrangement joins TRBV5-4 to TRBJ1-2; no firm D call. Per the germline V gene, CDR1 is SGHNT and CDR2 is YYREEE (reference sequence). The ends were cut back, 2 bases at V and 9 bases at J, with 20 bases in the middle. The CDR3 covers 15 residues. CDR3 in amino acids: CASSLVFTQRGSYTF. CDR3 DNA sequence: TGTGCCAGCAGCTTAGTATTTACCCAAAGAGGGAGCTACACCTTC. The variable domain in full, with the rest retrieved from reference TRBV5-4 and TRBJ1-2, is ETGVTQSPTHLIKTRGQQVTLRCSSQSGHNTVSWYQQALGQGPQFIFQYYREEENGRGNFPPRFSGLQFPNYSSELNVNALELDDSALYLCASSLVFTQRGSYTFGSGTRLTVV.

The gene calls are TRBV6-5 and TRBJ2-7; 8 bases map to TRBD2. This CDR3 is built from 14 residues. V lost 2 bases to trimming and J lost 8 bases; unmatched junction nucleotides: 8. The V gene's germline CDR1 is MNHEY and CDR2 SVGAGI. As DNA, the CDR3 is TGTGCCAGCAGTTACGGGACTAGTAGTCCCCAGCAGTACTTC. It specifies CASSYGTSSPQQYF.